A single sample gave rise to the 14 T cell receptor beta chains below, sequenced in a study of CD4 and CD8 cells across lung adenocarcinoma regions. TCRdb reprocessed the PCR reads with MiXCR, giving one entry per CDR3 protein. The sample has 3,000 to 3,500 distinct CDR3 sequences, roughly two thirds seen once. Specimen: CD8+ T cells from the margin of a lung tumor. These receptors originate from a female donor with lung adenocarcinoma. The CD4 and CD8 labels of this study may be unreliable.

In its sample, this clonotype was seen a few times. This rearrangement joins TRBV6-1 to TRBJ1-5; 9 bases agree with TRBD1. Losses at the gene ends were 7 bases for V and 5 bases for J; bases not matched to a gene: 12. Germline loops: CDR1 MNHNS, CDR2 SASEGT. The CDR3 spans 16 residues. The CDR3 nucleotides are TGTGCCAGCAAGGACAGGGGCCGGGGGGGGGATCAGCCCCAGCATTTT. Encoded protein: CASKDRGRGGDQPQHF.

CDR3: CASSSPSGRNPHEQFF. The CDR3 region has the DNA TGTGCCAGCAGCTCCCCTAGCGGGAGAAACCCCCATGAGCAGTTCTTC. The V gene is TRBV6-1, the J gene TRBJ2-1, with 10 positions matching TRBD2. Germline values: CDR1 MNHNS, CDR2 SASEGT. V shed 6 bases and J 8 bases; nucleotides not matched to a gene: 13. CDR3 length: 16 residues.

J is TRBJ2-1 and V is TRBV6-1, with no clear D. V was trimmed by 6 bases and J by 6 bases, leaving 3 bases between them. Germline V CDR1 and CDR2: MNHNS, SASEGT. This CDR3 has 10 residues. CDR3 region: CASRANEQFF. The CDR3 bases are TGTGCCAGCAGGGCCAATGAGCAGTTCTTC.

Details on this clonotype: Since no conserved phenylalanine or tryptophan closes the CDR3, a read error is the likely cause. The DNA is left out, because the CDR3 cannot be placed on it with certainty; the CDR3 is given as TCRdb lists it. This chain uses TRBV3-1 with TRBJ2-5; the listed D gene, TRBD2, was not tested against the DNA. The CDR3 contains 14 residues when both ends are counted. The germline CDR1 and CDR2 sequences are LGHDT and YNNKEL (reference sequence). CDR3 residues: CASSQEAWLAGPFV.

In regard to this clonotype: This may be a read error: a much more frequent sequence differs by one nucleotide. CDR3 coding DNA: TGTGCCAGCAGCTTATGGTCGGGGGGTCGCAATGAGCAGTTCTTC. Translation gives CASSLWSGGRNEQFF. This chain uses TRBV7-2 with TRBJ2-1; 7 bases line up with TRBD2. This CDR3 has 15 amino acids. Germline V gene sequence: CDR1 SGHTA, CDR2 FQGNSA. V was clipped by 2 bases and J by 6 bases; unmatched bases: 7.

The CDR3 nucleotides are TGTGCCAGCAGCCCTGGGAGGTACAATGAGCAGTTCTTC. It is translated as CASSPGRYNEQFF. This chain connects TRBV27 to TRBJ2-1, with D possibly being TRBD2 (6 bases). The germline V and J ends were trimmed by 6 bases and 4 bases, with 10 bases remaining between them. The CDR3 spans 13 residues. The V gene's germline CDR1 is MNHEY and CDR2 SMNVEV (reference sequence).

The chain employs TRBV7-8 and TRBJ2-1; no clear D gene. TRBJ2-7 explains the end of the DNA better; the J call may be wrong. Germline V gene sequence: CDR1 SGHVS, CDR2 FQNEAQ. The CDR3 is 14 residues long. The CDR3 DNA reads as TGTGCCAGCAGCTCCCGGGCACGGAGCCACGAGCAGTACTTC. Translated, it gives CASSSRARSHEQYF.

V usage is TRBV6-1 and J usage is TRBJ2-5; D may be TRBD1 (6 bases). From germline, CDR1 is MNHNS and CDR2 SASEGT. V shed 8 bases and J shed 0 bases, with 19 bases lying between them. The CDR3 loop spans 16 amino acids. The CDR3 DNA is TGTGCCAGCGGGGGAGATGGGGGCCGTGACCAAGAGACCCAGTACTTC. This codes for CASGGDGGRDQETQYF.

On this clonotype: At one end, the junction sequence differs from germline, possibly due to a read error. J is TRBJ2-3 and V is TRBV6-8; TRBD1 is a possible D gene (6 bases). The CDR3 spans 12 residues. CDR1 and CDR2 from the germline V gene are MNHGY and SAAAGT. The CDR3: CAGGRDQETQYF. The CDR3 bases are TGTGCCGGGGGCCGCGACCAAGAGACGCAGTATTTC.

The chain uses TRBV6-1 and TRBJ2-3; D might be TRBD2 (6 bases). The closer fit of TRBJ2-7 to the DNA end suggests the J call may be wrong. Germline loops: CDR1 MNHNS, CDR2 SASEGT. The CDR3 extends over 14 amino acids. The CDR3 region has the DNA TGTGCGAGCGGACTGGCGCGGGGCCAGGATACGCAGTACTTC. Its translation is CASGLARGQDTQYF.

The V gene is TRBV6-1, the J gene TRBJ2-2; D unresolved. Germline CDR1 reads MNHNS; CDR2 reads SASEGT. V was clipped by 3 bases and J by 2 bases, with 4 bases between them. The CDR3 length is 13 residues. The CDR3 protein is CASSDVNTGELFF. CDR3 DNA sequence: TGTGCCAGCAGTGATGTAAACACCGGGGAGCTGTTTTTT.

The chain carries TRBV6-1 and TRBJ1-1, with D possibly TRBD1 on 5 matching bases. The CDR3 extends over 14 amino acids. The germline V and J ends were trimmed by 6 bases and 4 bases, with 15 bases remaining between them. The germline V gene encodes CDR1 MNHNS and CDR2 SASEGT. The CDR3 protein is CASSPPGGRTEAFF. CDR3 bases: TGTGCCAGCAGCCCACCGGGGGGTCGCACTGAAGCTTTCTTT.

This chain connects TRBV6-1 to TRBJ2-5; 12 bases agree with TRBD2. The CDR3 is made up of 20 amino acids. Germline V CDR1 and CDR2: MNHNS, SASEGT. After removal of 1 base from V and 5 bases from J, the junction contained 17 bases not matched to a gene. CDR3 in amino acids: CASSEVHHPTLAGGRETQYF. CDR3 bases: TGTGCCAGCAGTGAAGTCCACCACCCCACACTAGCGGGAGGTCGGGAGACCCAGTACTTC.

The count of this clonotype is one. The chain employs TRBV12-3 or TRBV12-4 and TRBJ2-5; D is ambiguous. The V end was cut by 5 bases, the J end by 1 base, with 14 bases between. The CDR3 is 15 amino acids. This CDR3 is CASSRQDGVQETQYF. CDR3 DNA: TGTGCCAGCAGTCGTCAGGATGGGGTCCAAGAGACCCAGTACTTC.